This is a list of T cell receptor beta chains from one sample in a study of T cell responses to AZD1222 COVID-19 vaccine. Data came from immunoSEQ multiplex PCR; TCRdb stores just in-frame clones and leaves some out. In the table there are more than 60,000 clones, roughly nine tenths of which are singletons. Specimen: peripheral blood, collected on day 0 of AZD1222 vaccination. Receptors originate from an adult in good health. Both conserved end residues are part of each CDR3. The D gene is left open where the match is weak. The size field is filled for only some rows; it gives once, few, many or a size class.

clone size,D gene,V gene,J gene,CDR3 length,CDR3 protein,CDR3 DNA
-,-,TRBV11-3,TRBJ2-3,14,CASSLGPATDTQYF,TGTGCCAGCAGCTTAGGTCCAGCGACAGATACGCAGTATTTT
-,-,TRBV6-6,TRBJ1-4,12,CASRDSNEKLFF,TGTGCCAGCAGAGACAGTAATGAAAAACTGTTTTTT
-,-,TRBV27,TRBJ1-1,15,CASSLSASLNTEAFF,TGTGCCAGCAGTTTATCAGCCAGTCTGAACACTGAAGCTTTCTTT
few,TRBD1,TRBV4-1,TRBJ2-5,15,CARSPPGTGMETQYF,TGCGCCCGCAGCCCCCCCGGGACAGGGATGGAGACCCAGTACTTC
-,-,TRBV5-1,TRBJ2-1,14,CASSLGGALTEQFF,TGCGCCAGCAGCTTGGGAGGAGCCTTAACTGAGCAGTTCTTC
-,-,TRBV11-3,TRBJ1-4,14,CASSTDPTREKLFF,TGTGCCAGCAGTACGGATCCCACCCGGGAAAAACTGTTTTTT
-,-,TRBV4-1,TRBJ1-2,15,CASSQDEGTDYGYTF,TGCGCCAGCAGCCAAGATGAGGGGACGGACTATGGCTACACCTTC
-,-,TRBV27,TRBJ2-5,12,CASKIGGETQYF,TGTGCCAGTAAAATAGGAGGGGAGACCCAGTACTTC
once,-,TRBV27,TRBJ2-7,15,CASSSRQSGVLEQYF,TGTGCCAGCAGTAGCCGCCAGTCCGGGGTGTTGGAGCAGTACTTC
-,TRBD2,TRBV11-2,TRBJ2-2,17,CASSSGLAGGRGRELFF,TGTGCCAGCAGCTCGGGACTAGCGGGGGGGCGAGGCAGGGAGCTGTTTTTT
once,-,TRBV5-1,TRBJ1-4,15,CASTDPLSTNEKLFF,TGCGCCAGCACCGACCCACTATCAACTAATGAAAAACTGTTTTTT
-,-,TRBV6-5,TRBJ2-5,13,CASNAGIQETQYF,TGTGCCAGCAACGCCGGGATTCAAGAGACCCAGTACTTC
-,-,TRBV28,TRBJ2-1,12,CASRRGKNEQFF,TGTGCCAGCCGGAGGGGCAAAAATGAGCAGTTCTTC
-,-,TRBV2,TRBJ1-6,14,CASLLGRDGSPLHF,TGTGCCAGCCTTTTGGGCAGGGACGGTTCACCCCTCCACTTT
-,-,TRBV5-4,TRBJ1-3,15,CASSLEGISGNTIYF,TGTGCCAGCAGCTTGGAAGGGATATCTGGAAACACCATATATTTT
-,-,TRBV19,TRBJ1-2,11,CAGRDADGYTF,TGTGCCGGGAGGGACGCGGATGGCTACACCTTC
-,-,TRBV2,TRBJ2-1,15,CASNVITGKHNEQFF,TGTGCCAGCAATGTGATCACGGGGAAACACAATGAGCAGTTCTTC
-,TRBD1,TRBV4-3,TRBJ2-1,14,CASSQDSGGNEQFF,TGCGCCAGCAGCCAAGATTCAGGGGGCAATGAGCAGTTCTTC
few,-,TRBV6-6,TRBJ2-7,12,CASSSALDEQYF,TGTGCCAGCAGTTCTGCCTTGGACGAGCAGTACTTC
-,TRBD2,TRBV27,TRBJ2-1,17,CASSPPILAGGKDEQFF,TGTGCCAGCAGTCCTCCTATACTAGCGGGAGGAAAGGATGAGCAGTTCTTC
-,-,TRBV15,TRBJ1-3,17,CATSRDTGGRSGNTIYF,TGTGCCACCAGCAGAGATACCGGGGGGCGATCTGGAAACACCATATATTTT
-,TRBD1,TRBV20-1,TRBJ2-1,17,CSASLLQGQGDYNEQFF,TGCAGTGCTAGTCTCCTACAGGGACAGGGGGACTACAATGAGCAGTTCTTC
-,TRBD1,TRBV6-5,TRBJ1-1,16,CASSYSVGQSNTEAFF,TGTGCCAGCAGTTACTCGGTGGGACAGTCGAACACTGAAGCTTTCTTT
-,TRBD1,TRBV9,TRBJ2-1,15,CASSPQPTGGNEQFF,TGTGCCAGCAGCCCACAACCTACAGGGGGCAATGAGCAGTTCTTC
-,TRBD2,TRBV5-1,TRBJ2-2,15,CASSFTAGATGELFF,TGCGCCAGCAGCTTCACAGCGGGGGCCACCGGGGAGCTGTTTTTT
-,TRBD1,TRBV3-1/TRBV3-2,TRBJ1-6,14,CASSFRTGNSPLHF,TGTGCCAGCAGCTTCCGGACAGGGAATTCACCCCTCCACTTT
-,TRBD1,TRBV5-1,TRBJ1-1,14,CASSLTGVGTEAFF,TGCGCCAGCAGCTTGACAGGGGTAGGAACTGAAGCTTTCTTT
-,-,TRBV30,TRBJ1-1,14,CAWSPGQVNTEAFF,TGTGCCTGGAGTCCGGGACAAGTGAACACTGAAGCTTTCTTT
-,-,TRBV7-9,TRBJ1-1,13,CASTKSGGTEAFF,TGTGCCAGCACCAAAAGCGGAGGCACTGAAGCTTTCTTT
-,-,TRBV5-1,TRBJ2-6,14,CASRGLDGANVLTF,TGCGCCAGCAGGGGGCTAGACGGGGCCAACGTCCTGACTTTC
-,-,TRBV6-2/TRBV6-3,TRBJ2-3,14,CASSYSYGADTQYF,TGTGCCAGCAGTTACTCGTACGGGGCAGATACGCAGTATTTT
-,-,TRBV9,TRBJ2-6,17,CASSVLSMGSGANVLTF,TGTGCCAGCAGCGTCCTCTCCATGGGCTCTGGGGCCAACGTCCTGACTTTC
-,TRBD2,TRBV28,TRBJ2-5,17,CASSLTRIAGGPRTQYF,TGTGCCAGCAGTTTAACCCGTATAGCGGGAGGGCCCCGGACCCAGTACTTC
once,TRBD1,TRBV6-6,TRBJ1-4,16,CASSYGQGAGNEKLFF,TGTGCCAGCAGTTACGGACAGGGGGCCGGTAATGAAAAACTGTTTTTT
-,-,TRBV5-1,TRBJ2-7,14,CASSLEQGGYEQYF,TGCGCCAGCAGCTTGGAGCAGGGAGGCTACGAGCAGTACTTC
-,-,TRBV15,TRBJ1-3,13,CATSSGQRNTIYF,TGTGCCACCAGCAGTGGGCAGCGAAACACCATATATTTT
-,-,TRBV14,TRBJ2-3,18,CASSQVGGPRGSTDTQYF,TGTGCCAGCAGCCAAGTTGGGGGGCCACGGGGTAGCACAGATACGCAGTATTTT
-,TRBD1,TRBV9,TRBJ1-2,14,CASGSDRGTYGYTF,TGTGCCAGCGGGTCGGACAGGGGCACCTATGGCTACACCTTC
-,-,TRBV3-1/TRBV3-2,TRBJ2-1,16,CASSQVGPPGGNEQFF,TGTGCCAGCAGCCAAGTGGGACCCCCAGGAGGCAATGAGCAGTTCTTC
-,-,TRBV12-3/TRBV12-4,TRBJ2-2,13,CASSLANTGELFF,TGTGCCAGCAGTTTAGCTAACACCGGGGAGCTGTTTTTT
-,-,TRBV25-1,TRBJ1-1,13,CASSALGITEAFF,TGTGCCAGCAGTGCCCTGGGCATAACTGAAGCTTTCTTT
-,TRBD2,TRBV28,TRBJ2-5,16,CASSLPSGRGQETQYF,TGTGCCAGCAGCCTTCCCAGCGGGAGAGGGCAAGAGACCCAGTACTTC
-,TRBD2,TRBV4-1,TRBJ2-1,16,CASSQPVREWDNEQFF,TGCGCCAGCAGCCAACCTGTGCGGGAGTGGGACAATGAGCAGTTCTTC
-,-,TRBV7-9,TRBJ2-2,16,CASSLGVQSNTGELFF,TGTGCCAGCAGCTTAGGTGTGCAGTCGAACACCGGGGAGCTGTTTTTT
-,-,TRBV4-1,TRBJ1-1,13,CASSLDRLTEAFF,TGCGCCAGCAGCCTAGACAGGCTCACTGAAGCTTTCTTT
once,TRBD1,TRBV27,TRBJ1-2,15,CASSFLDRGHYGYTF,TGTGCCAGCAGTTTCCTAGACAGGGGACACTATGGCTACACCTTC
-,-,TRBV5-6,TRBJ2-3,13,CASSLKGPDTQYF,TGTGCCAGCAGCTTGAAAGGGCCAGATACGCAGTATTTT
-,-,TRBV18,TRBJ1-4,15,CASFVPGVHNEKLFF,TGTGCCAGCTTCGTCCCAGGGGTGCATAATGAAAAACTGTTTTTT
-,-,TRBV30,TRBJ1-2,12,CAWSPGAGVCTF,TGTGCCTGGAGTCCCGGGGCAGGGGTGTGCACCTTC
-,TRBD1,TRBV5-6,TRBJ2-1,16,CASSIPGQGAMDEQFF,TGTGCCAGCAGCATCCCGGGACAGGGGGCGATGGATGAGCAGTTCTTC